This is a list of T cell receptor beta chains from one sample in a study of CD8 T cells in ankylosing spondylitis. TCRdb processed the 5' RACE reads anew with MiXCR; each CDR3 protein has one entry. This sample has roughly 160,000 distinct CDR3 sequences, with around 9.6% found just once. Material: blood, either unsorted or a sorted T cell fraction (not recorded which). These receptors all come from a female donor with ankylosing spondylitis or in good health (not recorded which). The CDR3 runs from the conserved cysteine through the conserved F or W. A D gene is named only where the DNA matches it firmly. Size values are once, few and many counts, or a class for expanded clones, and some rows have none.

v_gene	abundance	j_gene	d_gene	CDR3aa	CDR3nt
TRBV6-5	many	TRBJ2-2	NA	CASSYSHRDATGELFF	TGTGCCAGCAGTTACTCCCACCGGGACGCTACCGGGGAGCTGTTTTTT
TRBV25-1	few	TRBJ2-3	NA	CASSEYFRSGTDTQYF	TGTGCCAGCAGTGAATACTTTCGGAGCGGCACAGATACGCAGTATTTT
TRBV7-9	few	TRBJ2-1	TRBD2	CASSSSGGTSTYNEQFF	TGTGCCAGCAGCTCTTCGGGGGGGACCTCAACCTACAATGAGCAGTTCTTC
TRBV12-3/TRBV12-4	few	TRBJ2-3	NA	CASISTGAVDTQYF	TGTGCCAGCATTTCGACGGGGGCGGTGGATACGCAGTATTTT
TRBV20-1	NA	TRBJ2-1	NA	CSASKPSYNEQFF	TGCAGTGCGAGTAAGCCTTCCTACAATGAGCAGTTCTTC
TRBV4-3	NA	TRBJ1-2	NA	CASSQDREGGYGYTF	TGCGCCAGCAGCCAAGATCGGGAGGGGGGATATGGCTACACCTTC
TRBV7-6	many	TRBJ2-3	TRBD2	CASSLDEEREHYTDTQYF	TGTGCCAGCAGCTTAGATGAAGAGCGGGAGCATTACACAGATACGCAGTATTTT
TRBV12-3/TRBV12-4	many	TRBJ2-1	NA	CASRPTSGQEQFF	TGTGCCAGCAGACCTACTTCGGGGCAAGAGCAGTTCTTC
TRBV6-1	NA	TRBJ2-3	TRBD1	CASTQGVPGTDTQYF	TGTGCCAGCACCCAGGGGGTCCCTGGGACAGATACGCAGTATTTT
TRBV2	NA	TRBJ2-1	TRBD2	CASILSGTVDEQFF	TGTGCCAGCATTTTGAGCGGGACGGTCGATGAGCAGTTCTTC
TRBV9	few	TRBJ2-4	NA	CASSVAEGGIQYF	TGTGCCAGCAGCGTAGCGGAGGGCGGCATTCAGTACTTC
TRBV28	many	TRBJ2-2	TRBD2	CASSFEASGSTGELFF	TGTGCCAGCAGTTTTGAGGCTAGCGGGAGTACCGGGGAGCTGTTTTTT
TRBV29-1	many	TRBJ2-1	NA	CSGRLASYNEQFF	TGCAGCGGGCGGCTAGCCTCCTACAATGAGCAGTTCTTC
TRBV7-9	few	TRBJ1-1	NA	CASSPALGEGGAFF	TGTGCCAGCAGCCCCGCCCTGGGGGAGGGGGGAGCTTTCTTT
TRBV28	few	TRBJ2-2	TRBD1	CASSPRTGLNTGELFF	TGTGCCAGCAGCCCTAGGACAGGGTTGAACACCGGGGAGCTGTTTTTT
TRBV5-6	few	TRBJ2-1	NA	CASSETGLSNEQFF	TGTGCCAGCAGCGAAACAGGGTTAAGCAATGAGCAGTTCTTC
TRBV27	NA	TRBJ2-5	TRBD2	CASSFIGLAGAQETQYF	TGTGCCAGCAGTTTTATCGGACTAGCGGGAGCGCAAGAGACCCAGTACTTC